This T cell receptor (beta chain) was documented in a study of control samples from healthy donors and cancer patients. CDR3 size: 19 residues. Germline values: CDR1 LGHNT, CDR2 FRNRAP. Clones were sequenced by immunoSEQ multiplex PCR, and TCRdb holds only the in-frame ones, with some missing. This sample has about 34,000 clones, with approximately 93% found just once. As concerns this clone: Sequence at one end of the junction differs from germline and may be a read error.

Sequencing input: PBMCs. The receptor was derived from a man aged 40-55 years with colorectal cancer. V gene TRBV12-5 combines with J gene TRBJ1-5, with 12 bases matching TRBD1. The CDR3 nucleotides read TGTGCTAGTGGTCCCACGTTAGGGGACAGGGGGCGAAGCAATCAGTCCCAGCATTTT. Translating it yields CASGPTLGDRGRSNQSQHF.